This paragraph covers one TCR beta chain sequence. The target antigen is unknown. This record comes from a study of regulatory and conventional T cells in RAG deficiency. Trimming left V 10 bases short and J 0 bases short, with 6 bases between. The length of the CDR3 is 11 residues. The germline CDR1 and CDR2 sequences are MDHEN and SYDVKM. The sorted conventional CD4+ T cells were CD25-low and CD127-high, with genomic DNA sequenced. Broader study findings: Omenn patients showed >75% Treg-Tconv overlap and shorter CDR3 lengths.

Profiling relied on immunoSEQ multiplex PCR, and the TCRdb table lists in-frame clones only, not all of them. The table records 45,000 to 50,000 clones, about 87% of them present only once. This sample was shared with a second study, whose subject was regulatory T cells. That source notes: Amplification used 52 TRBV primers and 13 TRBJ primers.

The genes are TRBV28 and TRBJ1-2; unclear D gene. The sequencing input was CD4+ effector T cells sorted from blood. This TCR came from a human donor in good health. The CDR3 DNA reads TGTGCCACCCACTCTAACTATGGCTACACCTTC. Amino acids: CATHSNYGYTF.